This entry concerns a single TCR beta chain. Its antigen remains undetermined. Base qualities were left out, and no much larger clone turns up one base away. The CDR3, from cysteine to phenylalanine, totals 16 residues. Left in the record is the CDR3 DNA by itself, 48 bases read in frame from the first base. Relative to germline, V is missing 4 bases and J is missing 0 bases, with 5 bases of the junction outside any gene match. CDR1 SQVTM and CDR2 ANQGSEA were looked up in the germline V gene. This specimen's time point label, per the study, means: cycle 1 day 1 (C1D1), immediately before nivolumab initiation. Relapse after autologous stem cell transplantation had occurred in all trial patients, and cohorts A, B and C were distinguished by prior brentuximab vedotin exposure. The trial cohort comprised 56 patients with relapsed/refractory classical Hodgkin lymphoma whose best overall responses were complete response, partial response or progressive disease. Single-agent nivolumab was administered to trial patients in the multi-cohort phase II CheckMate 205 trial. An independent review committee assessed best overall response by applying the 2007 International Working Group response criteria. Trial PBMCs were collected just before the start of nivolumab (C1D1) and during therapy at cycle 2 day 1 and cycle 4 day 1. Peripheral blood was collected in 8 mL Vacutainer Cell Preparation Tubes, from which PBMCs were isolated by centrifugation and then cryopreserved.

Genomic DNA was extracted with the Qiagen DNeasy kit from unsorted PBMCs and from negatively selected CD4+ and CD8+ fractions. TCR beta CDR3 regions were subjected to amplification by immunoSEQ multiplex PCR with primers that anneal to V and J segments. A synthetic immune receptor repertoire was used to minimize amplification bias, and remaining bias was computationally removed after sequencing. Under the source paper's analysis protocol: Custom Python scripts were used to quantify repertoire diversity as the Shannon entropy index. Unsorted, CD4+ and CD8+ repertoires were analyzed separately, except in combined analyses where CD4+ and CD8+ sequences were merged in silico. Clonal expansion was defined as a frequency increase of at least 2-fold after treatment compared with C1D1, and clones undetected at baseline were assigned a pseudocount of 0.5. Singleton clones were defined as clones with 0 or 1 copy at C1D1, and non-singleton clones were defined as clones with 2 or more copies. By matching protein sequences in sorted samples from the same patient, clones expanded in unsorted samples were annotated as CD4+, CD8+ or unknown. Wilcoxon tests were applied to paired samples to test diversity changes from C1D1 to C4D1. In its TCRdb copy, this immuneACCESS table keeps in-frame sequences only and misses some clones. Where compared with another copy, unresolved V genes explain less than half of these, and the others have no known cause. The V and J calls and clone size were taken over from that table, and D and trimming were inferred from the DNA. The sample table holds tens of thousands of clones, of which around 87% were seen once. Roughly 9% of the sample rests with the top ten.

This sample is part of a study of PD-1 blockade in classical Hodgkin lymphoma (dated by TCRdb to 2019 to 2021). With respect to the entire study: Nivolumab dosing was 3 mg/kg intravenously every 2 weeks, continuing until either disease progression or unacceptable toxicity. The study used TCR beta sequencing and CyTOF to define a peripheral blood immune signature of response to PD-1 blockade in classical Hodgkin lymphoma.

What the study reported, not specific to this receptor: By C4D1, a significant rise was seen in CD4+ TCR diversity but not in CD8+ TCR diversity (p=0.0027 vs p=0.16), and the rise was most apparent among complete responders (p=0.02). Baseline TCR diversity was reported to be lower in newly diagnosed patients than in healthy donors and to be lower still in relapsed/refractory patients. Lower diversity was seen in patients whose nivolumab began less than 1 year after ASCT, and these patients were left out of later analyses so that immune reconstitution would not confound the results. The study was restricted to a single clinical trial cohort, and the causes of repertoire differences, possibly disease activity or prior therapy, were left undefined. Baseline diversity similar to that of newly diagnosed patients was observed in trial patients achieving complete response, whereas significantly lower diversity was observed in partial responders and progressors.

The rearranged segments are TRBV29-1 and TRBJ2-3, with 12 junctional bases fitting TRBD2. Sequenced material: peripheral blood mononuclear cells (PBMCs), taken at baseline. This TCR was recovered from a human donor with classical Hodgkin lymphoma. The CDR3 reads as follows: CSVVLAGGPSTDTQYF. At the DNA level, the sequence is TGCAGCGTTGTACTAGCGGGGGGCCCAAGCACAGATACGCAGTATTTT.